This TCR beta chain was documented in a study of cytomegalovirus exposure and HLA in healthy donors (dated by TCRdb to about 2017). As for the study more broadly: An earlier analysis of roughly 610 of the donors reported 276 Gb of sequence data and some 110 million unique TCR beta sequences obtained from approximately 180 million T cells. On average, about 200,000 unique TCR beta nucleotide sequences were sequenced per donor among 398 genotyped donors of the cohort, with 15% to 20% of those sequences being non-productive. The study aimed to test whether cataloging public T cell receptors could reveal signatures of past pathogen exposure. An earlier analysis of more than 450 of the donors used high-throughput TCR beta sequencing to judge whether each TCR beta V gene segment behaved as functional or pseudogenic. Every repertoire in the discovery cohort had been generated on one and the same sequencing platform. Donor age, sex, ethnicity and CMV serostatus were collected together with the repertoire data. A later genetic analysis used genome-wide SNP genotypes for about 65% of the roughly 670 donors, treating that subset as a discovery cohort. Of the 300 to 500 genotyped donors, 81% were placed in the genetic ancestry cluster associated with self-reported Caucasian donors. HLA typing included class I and class II loci at four-digit resolution. To study patterns of TCR occurrence, a later analysis re-analyzed previously published TCR beta repertoires from around 670 donors and added high-resolution HLA genotyping. An early release that covered about 640 HLA-typed donors contained 300 to 350 gigabases of sequencing data and about 84 million unique TCR sequences. Typing coverage varied by locus: roughly 629-640 donors for A, B, C, DRB1 and DQB1; under 550 for DQA1; over 600 for DPA1; around 490 for DPB1. High-throughput TCR immunosequencing, statistical association of individual TCRs with disease status, and machine learning were combined to predict cytomegalovirus infection status. The study used immunosequencing to profile the T cell repertoires of under 700 subjects and linked those repertoires to cytomegalovirus serostatus. Besides the first cohort of hundreds of subjects, a separate validation cohort made up of over 100 different subjects was used. Roughly 5 DR-DQ haplotypes were handled as single units for association and clustering, since linkage in the cohort was strong. In the later analysis, no new phenotypic data were used to find candidate immune exposures; instead, reliance was placed on TCR beta sequences and their occurrence across donors. General conclusions and limits of the study: Linkage disequilibrium might explain the correlated functional status among segregating V segments, but an unknown experimental factor could not be ruled out. A further reported finding was that TCR beta sequences accurately predicted the HLA-A and HLA-B alleles for most subjects in the first cohort. Sequencing depth was assumed to be roughly uniform across donors in the presence/absence analyses, though that assumption may not hold. A later analysis found that HLA-associated TCR beta chains were more clonally expanded and had lower generation probabilities than equally common non-associated chains. In this cohort, only TCR beta chains were sequenced, and detectable features were limited by the absence of alpha or paired-chain data. In a later genetic analysis, a missense DCLRE1C variant was associated with V-gene and J-gene trimming of TCR beta chains, and the association was replicated in an independent cohort. When HLA alleles, especially DR and DQ, strongly co-occurred, TCR associations were difficult to assign to individual alleles. A cluster of highly shared sequence variants was judged likely to represent a technical artifact of the sequencing pipeline. A later analysis found that TCR association rates varied across HLA loci, with DRB1 alleles showing the most associated TCRs and HLA-C alleles the fewest. According to the authors, the approach could potentially be generalized to other disease states and immunological phenotypes. Most CMV-associated TCR beta chains appeared to be HLA-restricted in a later analysis, and the HLA associations seemed to be driven largely by CMV exposure. Compared with the roughly 700-donor mean, donors in an Asian-associated ancestry cluster had fewer N-insertions in productive TCRs, according to a later genetic analysis. HLA typing was unavailable for some donors at each locus, so association tests used only the typed subset. Because the 87-base-pair reads could not distinguish some IMGT-functional V segments, including TRBV6-2 and TRBV6-3, those segments were excluded. The only immune exposure information available for the cohort was CMV serostatus. In an earlier analysis of some 640 of the donors, most TCR beta V segments were observed in productive rearrangements about 87% or about 30% of the time, broadly matching IMGT annotations. Cytomegalovirus status was reported to be diagnosed by the classifier with high specificity and sensitivity in both the original and validation cohorts. In vitro tests confirmed that a few of the cytomegalovirus-associated TCR beta chains recognize cytomegalovirus antigens. A total of about 180 TCR beta chains were listed by the study as associated with cytomegalovirus. Because counts were too low, about 18 rarely observed V segments, including chromosome 9 orphons, were excluded from the earlier analysis of 500 to 700 of the donors. Several of the top co-occurrence clusters appeared to be linked to parvovirus B19, influenza, CMV and Epstein-Barr virus, according to a later analysis. A later analysis associated approximately 17,000 TCR beta sequences with specific HLA alleles at a false discovery rate of 0.05. Most TCR sequences were observed very rarely across donors, whereas some public TCRs were present in many individuals.

The cohort was made up of 500 to 800 healthy bone marrow donors. At the time of sampling, every cohort member was nominally healthy, though immune exposures that went unrecorded were likely present. The donor tested CMV seropositive and was one of the 289 seropositive cohort members. Each donor provided a peripheral blood sample, and peripheral blood mononuclear cells were used for TCR beta sequencing. The Qiagen DNeasy Blood Extraction Kit was used to extract genomic DNA from the blood cell samples. The CDR1 and CDR2 encoded by the germline V gene (reference sequence) are LNHNV and YYDKDF. The CDR3 runs 16 residues from the cysteine to the phenylalanine. CDR3 DNA is the only sequence kept; it has 48 bases, read in frame from the first base. V and J are truncated by 0 bases and 0 bases respectively, leaving an intervening sequence of 9 bases. Concerning this clone itself: Its antigen has not been determined. Per-nucleotide qualities are absent, and no much larger clonotype sits a single base away.

The method was the immunoSEQ multiplex PCR assay. A mixture of 60 forward primers for TCR Vbeta segments and 13 reverse primers for TCR Jbeta segments was used in the multiplex PCR. The CDR3 region of rearranged TCR beta genes was amplified from genomic DNA by a multiplex PCR assay. The amplified TCR beta libraries were sequenced on the Illumina HiSeq System as 87-base-pair reads. In the authors' own workflow: In a later analysis, tens of millions of unique TCR beta chains were counted across the 500 to 850 repertoires, and approximately 11 million of these chains were shared by at least two donors. A nearest-neighbor algorithm error-corrected the raw reads and collapsed the reads into unique sequences, merging closely related sequences to remove PCR and sequencing errors. CDR3 sequences were aligned to IMGT reference sequences to assign V, D and J gene segments. For a sequence to be retained, at least a six-nucleotide match to both a V gene segment and a J gene segment was required. A rearrangement was called productive if the CDR3 had no stop codons and remained in frame with V and J, and every other rearrangement was called non-productive. Following IMGT convention, CDR3 was defined as the stretch from the second conserved V-encoded cysteine to the conserved J-encoded phenylalanine. Sequences without an unambiguous match to a single V gene segment were excluded from the earlier analysis of about 600 of the donors. In an earlier analysis of a few hundred of the donors, a V segment was called functional when productive rearrangements were above 56.7%, and segregating when the standard deviation between donors exceeded 5%. A statistical classification framework was developed to diagnose cytomegalovirus status using the catalog of TCR beta chain sequences. V and J gene assignment, in a later analysis, came from comparing TCR nucleotide sequences with IMGT/GENE-DB human TR gene sequences. In a later analysis, CDR3 sequences and most-parsimonious VDJ recombination scenarios were assigned using the TCRdist pipeline. In a later analysis, each TCR beta chain was defined by its CDR3 amino acid sequence together with its V-gene family, and reads lacking a unique V-gene family were excluded. To address suspected cross-contamination and a sequencing artifact, a later analysis removed around 600 highly shared, low-generation-probability nucleotide sequences. In a later analysis, a clonal expansion index was calculated for each public chain from normalized within-repertoire ranks of inferred template counts. In a later analysis, generation probabilities were computed using a VDJ recombination model fitted to out-of-frame rearrangements, and the results were checked against IGoR. Hypergeometric tests were used in a later analysis to score TCR-TCR, TCR-HLA and TCR-CMV co-occurrence, with a repertoire-size bias correction applied to the TCR pairs. False discovery rates were estimated in a later analysis by permuting HLA or CMV assignments 20 times. In a later analysis, co-occurring TCRs were grouped using DBSCAN, and TCRdist sequence similarity was added for clustering within HLA-allele-positive subsets. Co-occurrence clustering excluded repertoires with fewer than 30,000 or more than 120,000 public chains, plus five with anomalous nucleotide sharing. TCRdb's version of the immuneACCESS table is confined to in-frame rearrangements and falls short of the full clone set. An unresolved V gene accounts for under half of the shortfall where checked; the remainder is of unknown origin. V and J calls and clone size are copied from that table; D and trimming were computed from the DNA. Recorded for this sample are approximately 120,000 clones; 60% to 75% of them occurred a single time. The top ten clonotypes cover about 4% of the sample.

Sequencing was performed on PBMCs. The chain is assembled from TRBV15 and TRBJ1-5, with no confident D gene call. This clonotype originated in a woman aged 50 to 60 in good health and CMV-seropositive. The DNA sequence is given as TGTGCCACCAGCAGAGATTCTGGAGCTAGCAATCAGCCCCAGCATTTT. It codes for CATSRDSGASNQPQHF.